The next 16 T cell receptor beta chains were all read from a single sample in a study of T cell responses to AZD1222 COVID-19 vaccine. Generated by immunoSEQ multiplex PCR, the TCRdb table keeps only in-frame clones and is missing some. The sample has 64,000 or so clones; 84% are singletons. The material sequenced was peripheral blood, taken on day 0 of AZD1222 vaccination. These receptors were obtained from an adult in good health.

This chain joins TRBV24-1 and TRBJ2-5; 8 bases match TRBD1. The CDR3 sequence is 15 residues long. Germline lookup yields CDR1 KGHDR and CDR2 SFDVKD. Trimming at V came to 3 bases and at J to 4 bases, leaving 6 bases not matched to a gene. In nucleotides, the CDR3 is TGTGCCACCAGTGATCCAGGGGGCCAGGGAGAGACCCAGTACTTC. Encoded protein: CATSDPGGQGETQYF.

This clone showed up just once. This sequence joins TRBV30 and TRBJ1-4; D is ambiguous. There are 17 residues in the CDR3. The V end was cut by 0 bases, the J end by 15 bases, with 29 bases between. Germline V lookup: CDR1 GTSNPN, CDR2 SVGIG (reference sequence). CDR3 DNA: TGTGCCTGGAGTGTACCAGGCTTAGGAGACACACGAAGGTGGGTGTTTTTT. It translates to CAWSVPGLGDTRRWVFF.

The J gene is TRBJ1-4, the V gene TRBV7-6, with a weak D call TRBD1 (5 bases). V gave up 4 bases and J gave up 7 bases, with 16 bases separating them. This CDR3 has 15 amino acids. CDR1 and CDR2 (germline): SGHVS, FNYEAQ. CDR3 nucleotides: TGTGCCAGCAGCTATGGTGGGCTGGGGGGTGAAAAACTGTTTTTT. Translating it yields CASSYGGLGGEKLFF.

The chain employs TRBV5-6 and TRBJ1-5, with D hard to call. Trimming stripped 2 bases from V and 5 bases from J, with 20 bases between. From germline, CDR1 is SGHDT and CDR2 YYEEEE. The CDR3 covers 17 residues. DNA for the CDR3: TGTGCCAGCAGCTTCATGCTCAGTCCCGGTGGGTATCAGCCCCAGCATTTT. Protein sequence: CASSFMLSPGGYQPQHF.

The chain is built from TRBV25-1 and TRBJ2-7, with unresolved D. V shed 6 bases and J shed 2 bases, with 5 bases lying between them. The germline CDR1 and CDR2 sequences are MGHDK and SYGVNS. This CDR3 has 11 residues. CDR3 region: CASRIAYEQYF. The CDR3, as DNA: TGTGCCAGCAGGATTGCCTACGAGCAGTACTTC.

By share of the sample, this clone is large. This chain uses TRBV27 with TRBJ2-1; a possible D gene is TRBD2 (5 bases). Germline V CDR1 and CDR2: MNHEY, SMNVEV (reference sequence). Trimming stripped 6 bases from V and 6 bases from J, with 9 bases between. The CDR3 covers 12 residues. The DNA of the CDR3 is TGTGCCAGCAGACTAGGGTCCAATGAGCAGTTCTTC. Protein product: CASRLGSNEQFF.

The rearrangement links TRBV12-5 to TRBJ1-2; possibly TRBD1 for D (5 bases). The CDR3 length is 12 residues. Germline CDR1 is LGHNT and CDR2 is FRNRAP. This chain's CDR3 is CASGTGAYGYTF. In DNA, the CDR3 is TGTGCATCGGGGACCGGCGCCTATGGCTACACCTTC.

This chain links TRBV6-1 with TRBJ1-5; no clear D. In germline, CDR1 is MNHNS, CDR2 SASEGT. V dropped 0 bases and J dropped 4 bases, with 10 bases sitting between them. The CDR3 spans 15 residues. The DNA for the CDR3 is TGTGCCAGCAGTGAAGCCGGCAACTCAAATCAGCCCCAGCATTTT. This gives the protein CASSEAGNSNQPQHF.

The genes are TRBV12-3 or TRBV12-4 and TRBJ1-1; D uncertain. This CDR3 region has 13 residues. Trimming removed 0 bases from V and 6 bases from J, with 8 bases in between. This chain's CDR3 is CASSLAARAEAFF. The CDR3 DNA is TGTGCCAGCAGTTTAGCTGCTCGGGCTGAAGCTTTCTTT.

The CDR3 reads CAWSVGSGTEAFF. As DNA, the CDR3 is TGTGCCTGGAGTGTAGGGTCCGGCACTGAAGCTTTCTTT. V gene TRBV30 combines with J gene TRBJ1-1; no clear D gene. Germline V lookup: CDR1 GTSNPN, CDR2 SVGIG (reference sequence). Trimming pared 0 bases from V and 4 bases from J, leaving 9 bases between. The length of the CDR3 is 13 residues.

The chain uses TRBV19 and TRBJ1-6; 7 nucleotides line up with TRBD1. The germline gives CDR1 LNHDA, CDR2 SQIVND (reference sequence). The CDR3 is 14 residues long. V lost 5 bases, J lost 8 bases, and 6 bases stayed unmatched. Here the CDR3 reads CASSASQGYSPLHF. The CDR3, as DNA: TGTGCCAGTAGTGCGTCACAGGGGTATTCACCCCTCCACTTT.

The chain couples TRBV29-1 to TRBJ2-5; D remains unclear. With 4 bases removed from V and 2 bases from J, the gap between germline ends came to 11 bases. Germline-derived CDR1 and CDR2 are SQVTM and ANQGSEA. This CDR3 region has 13 residues. For the CDR3, the DNA is TGCAGCGTTGGTCGACCAGAACAAGAGACCCAGTACTTC. It translates to CSVGRPEQETQYF.

V is TRBV2 and J is TRBJ1-4, with 9 bases matching TRBD1. The germline V gene has CDR1 SNHLY and CDR2 FYNNEI. The CDR3 runs 16 residues. The junction had 8 bases not matched to a gene; V was cut back by 6 bases and J by 3 bases. CDR3 nucleotide sequence: TGTGCCAGCAGGGCGGACAGGGGACCTGCTAATGAAAAACTGTTTTTT. It encodes CASRADRGPANEKLFF.

The V call is TRBV5-1, the J call TRBJ2-6; D possibly corresponds to TRBD1 (5 bases). Germline V gene lookup returns CDR1 SGHRS and CDR2 YFSETQ. V dropped 0 bases and J dropped 0 bases, with 10 bases sitting between them. This CDR3 is 17 amino acids long. This CDR3 is CASSLDRPSSGANVLTF. In DNA, the CDR3 is TGCGCCAGCAGCTTGGACAGGCCTAGCTCTGGGGCCAACGTCCTGACTTTC.

The chain is built from TRBV27 and TRBJ2-1; D is tentatively TRBD1 or TRBD2 (6 bases each). Trimming cost V 3 bases and J 2 bases, with 14 bases left between them. The V gene's germline CDR1 is MNHEY and CDR2 SMNVEV (reference sequence). This CDR3 contains 16 residues. The CDR3 DNA reads as TGTGCCAGCAGTTTTTCGGCAGGGGAGGCCTACAATGAGCAGTTCTTC. Protein: CASSFSAGEAYNEQFF.

In the case of this clone: Other nucleotide sequences from this sample produce the same CDR3. The chain is built from TRBV19 and TRBJ2-7, with D perhaps TRBD1 or TRBD2 (6 bases each). The CDR3 is made up of 12 amino acids. Germline values: CDR1 LNHDA, CDR2 SQIVND (reference sequence). The V gene lost 5 bases and the J gene lost 5 bases, with 10 bases spanning the gap. For the CDR3, the DNA is TGTGCCAGTAGTCCGGGGGCGAACGAGCAGTACTTC. This encodes CASSPGANEQYF.